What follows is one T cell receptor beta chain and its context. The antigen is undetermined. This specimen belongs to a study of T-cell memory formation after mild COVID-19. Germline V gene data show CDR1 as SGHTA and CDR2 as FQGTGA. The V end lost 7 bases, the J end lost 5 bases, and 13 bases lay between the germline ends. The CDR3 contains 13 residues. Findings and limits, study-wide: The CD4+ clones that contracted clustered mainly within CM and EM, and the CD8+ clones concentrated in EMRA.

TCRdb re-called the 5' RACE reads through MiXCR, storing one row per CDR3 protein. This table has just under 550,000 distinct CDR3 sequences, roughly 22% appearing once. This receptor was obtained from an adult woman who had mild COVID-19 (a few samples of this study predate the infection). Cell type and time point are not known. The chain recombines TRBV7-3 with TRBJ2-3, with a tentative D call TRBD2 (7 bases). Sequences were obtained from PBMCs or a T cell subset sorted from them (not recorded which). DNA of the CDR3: TGTGCCAGCACCCAAAGGGGGGGAGATACGCAGTATTTT. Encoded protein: CASTQRGGDTQYF.